This T cell receptor (beta chain) came from a study of cytomegalovirus exposure and HLA in healthy donors. Study-level background: Out of 170 million or so T cells, an earlier analysis found over 90 million unique TCR beta sequences in total. General study results and limits: Analyzed later, association rates of TCRs varied across HLA loci, with DRB1 most and HLA-C fewest. The study listed under 200 cytomegalovirus-associated TCR beta chains. A later analysis showed HLA-associated TCR beta chains outstripping equally common others in clonal expansion.

Primers for the PCR totalled 60 Vbeta and 13 Jbeta. Clones were read by immunoSEQ multiplex PCR, and TCRdb kept only the in-frame ones, dropping some. Among some 160,000 clones listed, approximately 81% were seen once. Trimming took 1 base from V and 1 from J, leaving 10 bases between them. The CDR3 contains 16 residues. CDR1 is SGHVS, CDR2 FQNEAQ, per germline. As concerns this clone: Its antigen is unidentified.

The chain links TRBV7-8 to TRBJ2-2; D may be TRBD2 (5 bases). Sequenced input: PBMCs. The sequence was obtained from a man between 50 and 59 years old in good health and CMV-seropositive. Written as DNA, the CDR3 is TGTGCCAGCAGCTTAGGAGAGGGCCAGAACACCGGGGAGCTGTTTTTT. This translates into CASSLGEGQNTGELFF. Looking up the rest from reference TRBV7-8 and TRBJ2-2 gives the full variable domain: GAGVSQSPRYKVAKRGQDVALRCDPISGHVSLFWYQQALGQGPEFLTYFQNEAQLDKSGLPSDRFFAERPEGSVSTLKIQRTQQEDSAVYLCASSLGEGQNTGELFFGEGSRLTVL.